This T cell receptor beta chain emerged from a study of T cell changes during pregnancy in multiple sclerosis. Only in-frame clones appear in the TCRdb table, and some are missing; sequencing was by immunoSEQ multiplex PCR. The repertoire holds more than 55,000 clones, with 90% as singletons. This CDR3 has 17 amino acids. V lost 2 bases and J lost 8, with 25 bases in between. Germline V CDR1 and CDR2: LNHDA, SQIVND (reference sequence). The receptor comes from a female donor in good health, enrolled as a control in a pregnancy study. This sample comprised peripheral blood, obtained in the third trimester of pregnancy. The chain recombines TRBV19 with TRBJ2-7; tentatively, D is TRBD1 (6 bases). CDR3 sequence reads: CASSIRDMSGFSRKQYF. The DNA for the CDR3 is TGTGCCAGTAGTATAAGGGACATGTCGGGCTTCTCACGTAAGCAGTACTTC.